The sample holds a few counts of the clone carrying this T cell receptor (beta chain). The target antigen is unknown. TCRB transcripts that were expressed got sequenced, as all of the isolated RNA had been reverse transcribed. Libraries were prepared by immunoSEQ multiplex PCR; TCRdb keeps only in-frame clonotypes and omits some of them. The sample contains some 360,000 clones, roughly a fifth of which appear only once. The data derive from a study of beta chain features in type 1 diabetes. Points from the study as a whole: Shorter TCRB CDR3s, moderately but significantly so, marked every one of the four CD4+ subsets in Type 1 diabetes patients.

The V gene lost 2 bases and the J gene lost 4 bases, with 11 bases spanning the gap. Germline V gene lookup returns CDR1 SQVTM and CDR2 ANQGSEA. This CDR3 is 13 amino acids long. V and J are TRBV29-1 and TRBJ1-1; D is ambiguous. Sequenced input: naive CD4+ T cells from blood. The receptor's source is a woman younger than 35 in good health. CDR3: CSVETTAGTEAFF. CDR3 coding DNA: TGCAGCGTTGAAACCACGGCGGGCACTGAAGCTTTCTTT.